This T cell receptor beta chain was captured by sequencing in a study of identifying expanded T cells in peripheral blood. Findings and limits, study-wide: Approximately 1.1 clones differed between technical replicates, versus around 15 and 19 over time.

The assay was immunoSEQ multiplex PCR, and TCRdb's table has in-frame clones only and misses some. The table shows 90,000 to 95,000 clones, with nearly 90% occurring only once. In its sample, this clone was seen once. Its antigen remains unknown. The clonotype was recovered from a person aged 18-70 years in good health. Sample: blood.

CDR3 sequence reads: CASSRQGGTNEKLFF. The CDR3 nucleotides read TGTGCCAGCAGCAGACAGGGGGGGACTAATGAAAAACTGTTTTTT. The chain carries TRBV7-2 and TRBJ1-4; 9 bases map to TRBD1. Germline V gene sequence: CDR1 SGHTA, CDR2 FQGNSA. Trimming cost V 5 bases and J 2 bases; bases outside gene matches: 3. The CDR3 is made up of 15 amino acids.